The 2 T cell receptor beta chains given below trace back to one sample, sequenced in a study of cytomegalovirus exposure and HLA in healthy donors. The primer mix had 60 Vbeta and 13 Jbeta primers. The protocol was immunoSEQ multiplex PCR, while the TCRdb copy is restricted to in-frame clones and leaves out a portion. The sample has about 200,000 clones; approximately 86% are singletons. The sequencing sample was made of PBMCs. The receptors were gathered from a woman in her thirties in good health and CMV-seronegative.

The J gene is TRBJ2-5, the V gene TRBV7-9; 14 bases are a match to TRBD2. Germline values: CDR1 SEHNR, CDR2 FQNEAQ (reference sequence). This CDR3 spans 15 amino acids. With V trimmed by 5 bases and J by 5 bases, 4 bases remained unmatched. CDR3 amino acids: CASSRLAGGRETQYF. Written as DNA, the CDR3 is TGTGCCAGCAGCAGACTAGCGGGGGGGCGGGAGACCCAGTACTTC.

The chain employs TRBV28 and TRBJ2-7, with 10 positions matching TRBD1. There are 14 residues in the CDR3. Germline CDR1 and CDR2: MDHEN and SYDVKM. V was clipped by 7 bases and J by 3 bases; unmatched bases: 6. DNA for the CDR3: TGTGCCAGCATCTTGGGACAGGGGTTCTACGAGCAGTACTTC. As protein: CASILGQGFYEQYF.